At least ten counts were recorded for the clone carrying this T cell receptor (beta chain). These data belong to a study of neurological immune-mediated disorders. About a million sorted CD4+ or CD8+ T cells made each library. As for the cDNA, it was generated by 5'RACE with 10-nucleotide random UMIs. TCRdb itself ran the 5' RACE reads through MiXCR, one entry per CDR3 protein. Of under 35,000 distinct CDR3 sequences in the sample, under 30% were seen once. The germline V gene encodes CDR1 SNHLY and CDR2 FYNNEI. V lost 6 bases, J lost 6 bases, and 12 bases lay in between. The CDR3 sequence is 12 residues long.

This chain uses TRBV2 with TRBJ2-7; either TRBD1 or TRBD2 may fit D (5 bases each). This TCR was sampled from a man over 45 with HTLV-1-associated myelopathy (HAM/TSP). Material for sequencing was CD4+ T cells from blood. The CDR3 sequence is CASSRDAGEQYF. In nucleotides, the CDR3 is TGTGCCAGCAGCCGGGACGCCGGCGAGCAGTACTTC.